This is a list of T cell receptor beta chains from one sample in a study of response to subunit inactivated influenza vaccine. TCRdb re-called the RT-PCR reads through MiXCR, storing one row per CDR3 protein. The sample shows about 800,000 distinct CDR3 sequences, 21% of them seen only once. This specimen consisted of PBMCs from blood, obtained 5 to 6 days after vaccination. The receptors originated from a man aged 50 or older who received an inactivated influenza vaccine. Each CDR3 is given with its conserved first and last residue. Each record gives: J gene, D gene, clone size, V gene, CDR3 protein, CDR3 DNA. A D gene is named only where the DNA matches it firmly. Only some rows state a clone size, as once, few, many or a class for expanded clones.

>TRBJ2-5|-|few|TRBV29-1
CSVTLLRETQYF
TGCAGCGTTACACTTTTGAGGGAGACCCAGTACTTC
>TRBJ1-2|-|many|TRBV4-3
CASSQLGTAGDGYTF
TGCGCCAGCAGCCAACTGGGGACCGCGGGTGATGGCTACACCTTC
>TRBJ2-3|TRBD2|-|TRBV28
CASSRLAGGNGADTQYF
TGTGCCAGCAGCCGCCTAGCGGGGGGCAATGGGGCAGATACGCAGTATTTT
>TRBJ2-6|TRBD1|few|TRBV6-2/TRBV6-3
CASTRPDRGLTRSGANVLTF
TGTGCCAGCACAAGGCCCGACAGGGGACTTACCCGCTCTGGGGCCAACGTCCTGACTTTC
>TRBJ1-1|-|few|TRBV12-3/TRBV12-4
CASSLRSSNTEAFF
TGTGCCAGCAGTTTAAGATCAAGTAACACTGAAGCTTTCTTT
>TRBJ2-7|-|-|TRBV6-5
CASSYLTGARLQEQYF
TGTGCCAGCAGTTACTTGACAGGAGCTAGATTGCAGGAGCAGTACTTC
>TRBJ2-5|-|few|TRBV20-1
CSASGLGDFVETQYF
TGCAGTGCTAGTGGCTTGGGGGATTTTGTAGAGACCCAGTACTTC
>TRBJ2-7|TRBD2|many|TRBV20-1
CSAPSSGGALVGSYEQYF
TGCAGTGCCCCATCTAGCGGGGGGGCCTTAGTGGGCTCCTACGAGCAGTACTTC
>TRBJ2-5|-|-|TRBV11-2
CASSLESGRVGETQYF
TGTGCCAGCAGCTTAGAGAGCGGCAGGGTGGGAGAGACCCAGTACTTC
>TRBJ2-3|-|many|TRBV29-1
CSFLRADTQYF
TGCAGTTTTTTAAGGGCAGATACGCAGTATTTT
>TRBJ1-2|-|-|TRBV6-1
CASKNIPGTPDGYTF
TGTGCCAGCAAAAACATCCCCGGGACTCCCGATGGCTACACCTTC
>TRBJ2-7|-|few|TRBV5-1
CASSSLPDKRDEQYF
TGCGCCAGCAGCTCCTTGCCGGATAAACGGGACGAGCAGTACTTC
>TRBJ1-1|-|-|TRBV5-6
CASSLVRGGAFF
TGTGCCAGCAGCTTGGTCAGGGGTGGAGCTTTCTTT
>TRBJ2-2|-|few|TRBV11-2
CASSSGPSNTGELFF
TGTGCCAGCAGCTCGGGACCATCGAACACCGGGGAGCTGTTTTTT
>TRBJ2-7|-|-|TRBV29-1
CSVETGRSALLEQYF
TGCAGCGTTGAGACGGGCAGGTCGGCCCTCTTGGAGCAGTACTTC
>TRBJ2-3|TRBD1|-|TRBV20-1
CSARSTGVTDTQYF
TGCAGTGCTAGGAGTACAGGGGTCACAGATACGCAGTATTTT
>TRBJ2-1|-|-|TRBV9
CASSPDNSYNEQFF
TGTGCCAGCAGCCCGGACAACTCCTACAATGAGCAGTTCTTC
>TRBJ2-3|-|once|TRBV27
CASSMGRGGYTQYF
TGTGCCAGCTCAATGGGCAGGGGAGGTTATACGCAGTATTTT
>TRBJ2-5|TRBD1|few|TRBV6-1
CASNPTGGETQYF
TGTGCCAGCAATCCTACAGGGGGAGAGACCCAGTACTTC
>TRBJ2-7|TRBD1|few|TRBV20-1
CSASIFRTGFEQYF
TGCAGTGCAAGCATTTTCAGGACAGGGTTCGAGCAGTACTTC
>TRBJ2-7|TRBD2|-|TRBV29-1
CSATRGGGYEQYF
TGCAGCGCCACCCGCGGGGGAGGCTACGAGCAGTACTTC
>TRBJ2-5|-|once|TRBV28
CACSFGGIETQYF
TGTGCCTGCAGTTTTGGGGGGATAGAGACCCAGTACTTC
>TRBJ1-1|-|few|TRBV6-1
CASRRGTRTEAFF
TGTGCCAGCAGGCGAGGGACGCGCACTGAAGCTTTCTTT
>TRBJ2-1|TRBD2|few|TRBV15
CATSRRREVYNEQFF
TGTGCCACCAGCAGAAGGCGGGAGGTCTACAATGAGCAGTTCTTC
>TRBJ2-7|-|few|TRBV2
CASKQVSEQYF
TGTGCCAGCAAACAGGTTAGCGAGCAGTACTTC
>TRBJ2-7|TRBD1|many|TRBV5-5
CASSLTVTTGTYEQYF
TGTGCCAGCAGCCTGACTGTGACGACAGGGACCTACGAGCAGTACTTC
>TRBJ1-5|-|-|TRBV20-1
CSARVGYQPQHF
TGCAGTGCTAGAGTCGGCTATCAGCCCCAGCATTTT
>TRBJ2-1|-|-|TRBV6-6
CASKVTNEQFF
TGTGCCAGCAAGGTGACCAATGAGCAGTTCTTC
>TRBJ2-1|-|few|TRBV4-1
CASSHPPRFSYNEQFF
TGCGCCAGCAGCCATCCCCCGCGTTTCTCCTACAATGAGCAGTTCTTC
>TRBJ2-7|-|few|TRBV6-5
CASSYQSTQNYEQYF
TGTGCCAGCAGTTACCAATCTACACAGAACTACGAGCAGTACTTC
>TRBJ1-4|TRBD1|-|TRBV25-1
CASRPDRDGRNEKLFF
TGTGCCAGCAGACCAGACAGGGATGGCCGCAATGAAAAACTGTTTTTT
>TRBJ1-1|-|few|TRBV20-1
CSARVNTNTEAFF
TGCAGTGCTAGAGTAAACACGAACACTGAAGCTTTCTTT
>TRBJ2-3|TRBD1|few|TRBV5-1
CASSEAGGSDTQYF
TGCGCCAGCAGTGAGGCAGGGGGCTCCGATACGCAGTATTTT
>TRBJ2-1|-|many|TRBV4-1
CASSVPRTYNEQFF
TGCGCCAGCAGCGTTCCGCGGACCTACAATGAGCAGTTCTTC
>TRBJ2-5|-|-|TRBV20-1
CSASGMGETQYF
TGCAGTGCTTCTGGAATGGGCGAGACCCAGTACTTC
>TRBJ1-5|-|many|TRBV3-1
CASSLRDSNQPQHF
TGTGCCAGCAGCCTCAGGGATAGCAATCAGCCCCAGCATTTT
>TRBJ1-1|-|few|TRBV27
CASSLSSGGYTEAFF
TGTGCCAGCAGTTTATCCTCGGGAGGTTACACTGAAGCTTTCTTT
>TRBJ2-3|TRBD2|-|TRBV6-5
CASSYLSSGGAPDTQYF
TGTGCCAGCAGTTACCTTTCTAGCGGGGGGGCTCCAGATACGCAGTATTTT
>TRBJ2-6|-|-|TRBV18
CASSPWRPEYSGANVLTF
TGTGCCAGCTCACCCTGGCGGCCTGAGTACTCTGGGGCCAACGTCCTGACTTTC
>TRBJ2-5|-|-|TRBV5-1
CASSLGGVYETQYF
TGCGCCAGCAGCTTGGGAGGGGTTTACGAGACCCAGTACTTC
>TRBJ2-5|-|-|TRBV3-1
CASSPGRGPAETQYF
TGTGCCAGCAGCCCCGGACGGGGGCCGGCGGAGACCCAGTACTTC
>TRBJ2-7|-|-|TRBV20-1
CSARANGVSYEQYF
TGCAGTGCTAGAGCGAATGGAGTTTCCTACGAGCAGTACTTC
>TRBJ2-1|-|few|TRBV4-2
CASSQDPGGPNPEQFF
TGTGCCAGCAGCCAAGATCCTGGAGGGCCGAATCCTGAGCAGTTCTTC
>TRBJ2-7|-|few|TRBV20-1
CSARDGQGSSYEQYF
TGCAGTGCTAGAGATGGCCAGGGCAGCTCCTACGAGCAGTACTTC
>TRBJ1-1|TRBD1|many|TRBV7-9
CASSAYRDSTEAFF
TGTGCCAGCAGCGCCTACCGGGACAGCACTGAAGCTTTCTTT
>TRBJ2-5|-|few|TRBV7-2
CASGQARGRWYQETQYF
TGTGCCAGCGGCCAGGCACGGGGGCGTTGGTACCAAGAGACCCAGTACTTC
>TRBJ1-2|TRBD1|-|TRBV20-1
CSAKQTGSYGYTF
TGCAGTGCTAAGCAGACAGGGAGCTATGGCTACACCTTC
>TRBJ1-2|-|-|TRBV2
CASSVGGKYGYTF
TGTGCCAGCAGCGTAGGGGGAAAATATGGCTACACCTTC
>TRBJ2-7|-|many|TRBV20-1
CSARDRPRRGEQYF
TGCAGTGCTAGAGATAGGCCCCGTCGGGGCGAGCAGTACTTC
>TRBJ1-6|-|few|TRBV4-3
CASSQEEQSPLHF
TGCGCCAGCAGCCAAGAAGAGCAATCACCCCTCCACTTT
>TRBJ2-2|TRBD2|-|TRBV4-2
CASSKRGGRLNTGELFF
TGTGCCAGCAGTAAGCGGGGGGGTAGATTGAACACCGGGGAGCTGTTTTTT
>TRBJ2-3|TRBD2|-|TRBV7-3
CASSLQGTSGSPDTQYF
TGTGCCAGCAGCTTACAAGGGACTAGCGGGAGCCCAGATACGCAGTATTTT